The table lists the clone carrying this T cell receptor beta chain with a few counts. This record comes from a study of PD-L1 blockade in urothelial cancer. About the study: Blood underwent analysis 3 weeks (second dose) and 6 weeks after treatment began. Blood samples had a median of around 150,000 T cells.

Germline V lookup: CDR1 SGDLS, CDR2 YYNGEE. This CDR3 region has 12 residues. Trimming pared 3 bases from V and 4 bases from J, leaving 8 bases between. Using immunoSEQ multiplex PCR, the repertoire was profiled, and TCRdb retains in-frame clones only, with some absent. Of tens of thousands of clones in the sample, about 88% were seen once. As for time point: peripheral blood 6 weeks after treatment start. Diagnoses among patients were locally advanced or metastatic urothelial carcinoma. J is TRBJ2-7 and V is TRBV9; D remains unclear. Sequencing used PBMCs, obtained around atezolizumab (anti-PD-L1) treatment. This receptor was taken from a man aged 60 to 75 with urothelial cancer. The CDR3 DNA reads as TGTGCCAGCAGCGCCAACTCTTACGAGCAGTACTTC. The encoded protein is CASSANSYEQYF.